This TCR beta chain was identified during a study of blood T cells in healthy people across ages. Combining a sample-barcoded 5' primer with a J-beta primer mix, a second PCR ran for roughly 6 to 11 cycles. TCRdb recomputed calls from the 5' RACE reads with MiXCR, one row per CDR3 protein. Of some 900,000 distinct CDR3 sequences in the sample, around 30% are singletons; the top ten hold about 18%. CDR1 SGHTA and CDR2 FQGNSA come from the germline V gene. After removal of 1 base from V and 4 bases from J, the junction contained 4 bases not matched to a gene. This CDR3 contains 15 residues. This clonotype was counted ten times or more.

The chain links TRBV7-2 to TRBJ1-2, with 9 positions matching TRBD1. Input material: blood. This receptor was obtained from a woman of 80 years or more in good health. CDR3 sequence reads: CASSLGGTGTYGYTF. CDR3 coding DNA: TGTGCCAGCAGCTTAGGAGGGACAGGGACCTATGGCTACACCTTC.